This T cell receptor beta chain was observed in a study of beta chain features in type 1 diabetes. Isolated RNA was reverse transcribed in full, so expressed TCRB transcripts were sequenced. Data came from immunoSEQ multiplex PCR; TCRdb stores just in-frame clones and leaves some out. The top ten hold 0.55% to 0.75% of the sample, which has 130,000 or so clones, over 8% seen once. This clone was picked up a small number of times. No antigen is known for it. It was via CD45RO/CCR7/CD25/CD127/CD95/CD27 that CD4+ naive, central memory, regulatory and stem cell-like memory cells were sorted. The authors obtained over 98% purity in all sorted populations. General observations from the study: Possible PCR preference for shorter templates applied equally to patients and controls.

Unmatched junction bases numbered 4, after V lost 5 bases and J lost 0 bases. CDR3 length: 16 residues. Germline V gene sequence: CDR1 MNHEY, CDR2 SMNVEV (reference sequence). Sequencing input: central memory CD4+ T cells from blood. The chain combines TRBV27 with TRBJ1-5; 10 nucleotides line up with TRBD1. The origin of this receptor is a woman between 35 and 50 years old in good health. CDR3 loop: CASSARDRGSNQPQHF. The DNA of the CDR3 is TGTGCCAGCAGTGCGCGGGACAGGGGTAGCAATCAGCCCCAGCATTTT.